Listed below are T cell receptor beta chains from one sample, sequenced in a study of T cell changes during pregnancy in multiple sclerosis. The repertoire was sequenced with immunoSEQ multiplex PCR; TCRdb's copy has only in-frame clones and lacks some. The sample yields tens of thousands of clones, about nine tenths seen once. The sample was CD4+ T cells from peripheral blood mononuclear cells, taken after pregnancy. These receptors were taken from a female donor in good health, enrolled as a control in a pregnancy study. CDR3s include the opening cysteine and the closing phenylalanine or tryptophan. A D gene is named only where the DNA matches it firmly. Size is stated for part of the rows, as once, few or many counts, or as a class when the clone is expanded.

j_gene: TRBJ2-1
abundance: once
v_gene: TRBV27
d_gene: TRBD2
CDR3aa: CASSPSGAHNEQFF
CDR3nt: TGTGCCAGCAGTCCTAGCGGGGCCCACAATGAGCAGTTCTTC

j_gene: TRBJ2-1
abundance: -
v_gene: TRBV27
d_gene: TRBD2
CDR3aa: CASSWASGGGPNEQFF
CDR3nt: TGTGCCAGCAGTTGGGCTAGCGGGGGTGGCCCTAATGAGCAGTTCTTC

j_gene: TRBJ2-5
abundance: -
v_gene: TRBV29-1
d_gene: TRBD1
CDR3aa: CSVEEQGTGTQYF
CDR3nt: TGCAGCGTTGAGGAACAGGGGACAGGGACCCAGTACTTC

j_gene: TRBJ2-3
abundance: -
v_gene: TRBV4-2
d_gene: -
CDR3aa: CASSLKGGGSGTDTQYF
CDR3nt: TGTGCCAGCAGCCTAAAGGGGGGCGGGAGTGGGACAGATACGCAGTATTTT

j_gene: TRBJ2-7
abundance: once
v_gene: TRBV12-2
d_gene: -
CDR3aa: CASRLGLGTSGELSYEQYF
CDR3nt: TGTGCAAGTCGCTTAGGTTTGGGGACTAGCGGGGAGCTCTCCTACGAGCAGTACTTC

j_gene: TRBJ2-7
abundance: -
v_gene: TRBV28
d_gene: TRBD2
CDR3aa: CASRGTSGSSYEQYF
CDR3nt: TGTGCCAGCAGGGGGACTAGCGGGAGCTCCTACGAGCAGTACTTC

j_gene: TRBJ2-7
abundance: -
v_gene: TRBV20-1
d_gene: TRBD1
CDR3aa: CSAGTADEQYF
CDR3nt: TGCAGTGCGGGGACAGCGGACGAGCAGTACTTC

j_gene: TRBJ2-2
abundance: -
v_gene: TRBV9
d_gene: TRBD1
CDR3aa: CASSVGQDRVGELFF
CDR3nt: TGTGCCAGCAGCGTAGGGCAGGACAGGGTCGGGGAGCTGTTTTTT

j_gene: TRBJ2-1
abundance: -
v_gene: TRBV7-2
d_gene: TRBD2
CDR3aa: CASSSRTSGSNEQFF
CDR3nt: TGTGCCAGCAGCTCGCGGACTAGCGGGAGTAATGAGCAGTTCTTC

j_gene: TRBJ2-5
abundance: -
v_gene: TRBV7-9
d_gene: -
CDR3aa: CASSLVGSGETQYF
CDR3nt: TGTGCCAGCAGCTTAGTAGGTAGCGGAGAGACCCAGTACTTC

j_gene: TRBJ2-5
abundance: -
v_gene: TRBV7-2
d_gene: -
CDR3aa: CASSLLVAGETQYF
CDR3nt: TGTGCCAGCAGCCTGTTAGTTGCAGGAGAGACCCAGTACTTC

j_gene: TRBJ2-3
abundance: -
v_gene: TRBV27
d_gene: TRBD2
CDR3aa: CASRGIAGVVADTQYF
CDR3nt: TGTGCCAGCAGGGGTATAGCGGGAGTGGTGGCAGATACGCAGTATTTT

j_gene: TRBJ2-7
abundance: once
v_gene: TRBV5-5
d_gene: TRBD1
CDR3aa: CASSSSDRGTYEQYF
CDR3nt: TGTGCCAGCAGCTCCTCGGACAGGGGAACCTACGAGCAGTACTTC

j_gene: TRBJ2-7
abundance: -
v_gene: TRBV27
d_gene: -
CDR3aa: CASSLSPQGGGPYEQYF
CDR3nt: TGTGCCAGCAGTTTATCCCCCCAGGGGGGAGGCCCCTACGAGCAGTACTTC

j_gene: TRBJ2-7
abundance: -
v_gene: TRBV28
d_gene: TRBD2
CDR3aa: CASGTSELEQYF
CDR3nt: TGTGCCAGCGGGACTAGCGAGTTAGAGCAGTACTTC

j_gene: TRBJ2-5
abundance: -
v_gene: TRBV5-1
d_gene: -
CDR3aa: CASSLNRAETQYF
CDR3nt: TGCGCCAGCAGCTTGAATAGAGCGGAGACCCAGTACTTC

j_gene: TRBJ2-6
abundance: once
v_gene: TRBV6-1
d_gene: TRBD2
CDR3aa: CASRWGGGGANVLTF
CDR3nt: TGTGCCAGCAGGTGGGGGGGAGGGGGGGCCAACGTCCTGACTTTC

j_gene: TRBJ2-2
abundance: -
v_gene: TRBV5-1
d_gene: TRBD1
CDR3aa: CASSSRTGNTGELFF
CDR3nt: TGCGCCAGCAGCTCTAGGACAGGGAACACCGGGGAGCTGTTTTTT

j_gene: TRBJ2-1
abundance: -
v_gene: TRBV5-4
d_gene: -
CDR3aa: CASSLLKNNEQFF
CDR3nt: TGTGCCAGCAGCTTGCTAAAGAACAATGAGCAGTTCTTC

j_gene: TRBJ1-6
abundance: -
v_gene: TRBV27
d_gene: -
CDR3aa: CASSWNPTGTDSPLHF
CDR3nt: TGTGCCAGCAGTTGGAACCCAACAGGGACGGATTCACCCCTCCACTTT

j_gene: TRBJ1-6
abundance: few
v_gene: TRBV2
d_gene: -
CDR3aa: CASSDFGNSPLHF
CDR3nt: TGTGCCAGCAGTGATTTCGGTAATTCACCCCTCCACTTT

j_gene: TRBJ1-4
abundance: once
v_gene: TRBV5-1
d_gene: -
CDR3aa: CASRPSGMEKLFF
CDR3nt: TGCGCCAGCAGACCTAGCGGGATGGAAAAACTGTTTTTT

j_gene: TRBJ2-1
abundance: -
v_gene: TRBV6-1
d_gene: -
CDR3aa: CASIYSYNEQFF
CDR3nt: TGTGCCAGCATTTACTCCTACAATGAGCAGTTCTTC

j_gene: TRBJ2-5
abundance: -
v_gene: TRBV19
d_gene: TRBD1
CDR3aa: CASSANRGRETQYF
CDR3nt: TGTGCCAGTAGTGCTAACAGGGGCCGAGAGACCCAGTACTTC

j_gene: TRBJ1-2
abundance: -
v_gene: TRBV4-1
d_gene: -
CDR3aa: CASLDTPKGNYGYTF
CDR3nt: TGCGCCAGCCTGGATACCCCAAAGGGGAACTATGGCTACACCTTC

j_gene: TRBJ2-5
abundance: -
v_gene: TRBV9
d_gene: -
CDR3aa: CASSVTPGGQETQYF
CDR3nt: TGTGCCAGCAGCGTAACCCCCGGGGGTCAAGAGACCCAGTACTTC

j_gene: TRBJ2-5
abundance: -
v_gene: TRBV20-1
d_gene: -
CDR3aa: CSAIQETQYF
CDR3nt: TGCAGTGCCATCCAAGAGACCCAGTACTTC

j_gene: TRBJ2-1
abundance: -
v_gene: TRBV28
d_gene: TRBD2
CDR3aa: CASSSFGGASSYNEQFF
CDR3nt: TGTGCCAGCAGTTCCTTCGGGGGGGCAAGCTCCTACAATGAGCAGTTCTTC

j_gene: TRBJ2-7
abundance: -
v_gene: TRBV6-1
d_gene: -
CDR3aa: CAAEGYRVQRQYF
CDR3nt: TGTGCCGCCGAGGGGTACAGGGTTCAACGGCAGTACTTC

j_gene: TRBJ2-1
abundance: -
v_gene: TRBV28
d_gene: TRBD1
CDR3aa: CASSPKRRTGVTEQFF
CDR3nt: TGTGCCAGCAGTCCTAAACGCCGGACAGGGGTAACTGAGCAGTTCTTC

j_gene: TRBJ2-6
abundance: -
v_gene: TRBV18
d_gene: -
CDR3aa: CASSFSSGANVLTF
CDR3nt: TGTGCCAGCTCATTTAGCTCTGGGGCCAACGTCCTGACTTTC

j_gene: TRBJ1-5
abundance: -
v_gene: TRBV5-5
d_gene: -
CDR3aa: CASSSYAGNQPQHF
CDR3nt: TGTGCCAGCAGCTCATATGCAGGAAATCAGCCCCAGCATTTT

j_gene: TRBJ2-2
abundance: few
v_gene: TRBV5-1
d_gene: -
CDR3aa: CASSWDTSVGELFF
CDR3nt: TGCGCCAGCAGCTGGGACACTAGCGTCGGGGAGCTGTTTTTT

j_gene: TRBJ2-5
abundance: -
v_gene: TRBV5-8
d_gene: -
CDR3aa: CASSLIPGETQYF
CDR3nt: TGTGCCAGCAGCTTGATTCCAGGAGAGACCCAGTACTTC

j_gene: TRBJ1-2
abundance: once
v_gene: TRBV5-1
d_gene: -
CDR3aa: CASSLAGGPGYTF
CDR3nt: TGCGCCAGCAGCTTGGCTGGGGGCCCTGGCTACACCTTC

j_gene: TRBJ2-7
abundance: -
v_gene: TRBV4-1
d_gene: TRBD2
CDR3aa: CASSQGTSGSTHEQYF
CDR3nt: TGCGCCAGCAGCCAAGGGACTAGCGGGAGTACCCACGAGCAGTACTTC

j_gene: TRBJ1-6
abundance: -
v_gene: TRBV6-1
d_gene: TRBD1
CDR3aa: CASNQLTGGRSPLHF
CDR3nt: TGTGCCAGCAACCAATTGACAGGGGGGCGTTCACCCCTCCACTTT

j_gene: TRBJ2-7
abundance: -
v_gene: TRBV10-2
d_gene: TRBD1
CDR3aa: CASSELRGLGDRVDEQYF
CDR3nt: TGCGCCAGCAGTGAGCTGAGGGGTTTGGGGGACAGGGTGGACGAGCAGTACTTC

j_gene: TRBJ2-3
abundance: -
v_gene: TRBV28
d_gene: TRBD2
CDR3aa: CASSSAGGPREDTQYF
CDR3nt: TGTGCCAGCAGTTCGGCGGGAGGGCCGCGGGAAGATACGCAGTATTTT

j_gene: TRBJ2-7
abundance: few
v_gene: TRBV7-9
d_gene: TRBD1
CDR3aa: CASGGQTLYEQYF
CDR3nt: TGTGCCAGCGGGGGACAGACCCTCTACGAGCAGTACTTC

j_gene: TRBJ1-1
abundance: -
v_gene: TRBV2
d_gene: TRBD1
CDR3aa: CASSRTFLGQATSEAFF
CDR3nt: TGTGCCAGCAGCAGAACCTTTCTGGGACAGGCGACTTCTGAAGCTTTCTTT

j_gene: TRBJ2-1
abundance: -
v_gene: TRBV7-9
d_gene: -
CDR3aa: CASSLGRTENNEQFF
CDR3nt: TGTGCCAGCAGCTTAGGGAGGACGGAGAACAATGAGCAGTTCTTC

j_gene: TRBJ1-2
abundance: -
v_gene: TRBV6-5
d_gene: -
CDR3aa: CASSLLGGYGYTF
CDR3nt: TGTGCCAGCAGTTTGTTGGGGGGATATGGCTACACCTTC

j_gene: TRBJ2-5
abundance: -
v_gene: TRBV7-2
d_gene: -
CDR3aa: CASSLVWAGPETQYF
CDR3nt: TGTGCCAGCAGCTTAGTGTGGGCAGGTCCGGAGACCCAGTACTTC

j_gene: TRBJ2-5
abundance: -
v_gene: TRBV7-2
d_gene: -
CDR3aa: CASSLAGTQETQYF
CDR3nt: TGTGCCAGCAGCTTAGCGGGGACTCAAGAGACCCAGTACTTC

j_gene: TRBJ2-7
abundance: -
v_gene: TRBV4-1
d_gene: TRBD2
CDR3aa: CASSQERASGYEQYF
CDR3nt: TGCGCCAGCAGCCAAGAGCGGGCTAGCGGCTACGAGCAGTACTTC

j_gene: TRBJ1-2
abundance: once
v_gene: TRBV13
d_gene: -
CDR3aa: CASSLGLGEGYYYGYTF
CDR3nt: TGTGCCAGCAGCTTAGGCCTCGGGGAGGGATACTACTATGGCTACACCTTC

j_gene: TRBJ1-2
abundance: -
v_gene: TRBV6-5
d_gene: TRBD1
CDR3aa: CASSGQAGDYGYTF
CDR3nt: TGTGCCAGCAGCGGACAGGCCGGAGACTATGGCTACACCTTC

j_gene: TRBJ2-4
abundance: -
v_gene: TRBV6-5
d_gene: TRBD1
CDR3aa: CASSWTGAKNIQYF
CDR3nt: TGTGCCAGCAGTTGGACAGGGGCCAAAAACATTCAGTACTTC

j_gene: TRBJ2-1
abundance: -
v_gene: TRBV6-6
d_gene: TRBD2
CDR3aa: CASSPGLAVYNEQFF
CDR3nt: TGTGCCAGCAGTCCGGGACTAGCGGTTTACAATGAGCAGTTCTTC

j_gene: TRBJ2-7
abundance: once
v_gene: TRBV15
d_gene: -
CDR3aa: CATSRDLGPYEQYF
CDR3nt: TGTGCCACCAGCAGAGATTTGGGCCCCTACGAGCAGTACTTC

j_gene: TRBJ1-4
abundance: -
v_gene: TRBV27
d_gene: TRBD1
CDR3aa: CASSNYRDRDNEKLFF
CDR3nt: TGTGCCAGCAGTAATTATCGGGACAGGGATAATGAAAAACTGTTTTTT

j_gene: TRBJ1-1
abundance: -
v_gene: TRBV15
d_gene: TRBD1
CDR3aa: CATSRDGTAVNTEAFF
CDR3nt: TGTGCCACCAGCAGAGATGGGACAGCAGTGAACACTGAAGCTTTCTTT